The clone carrying this T cell receptor (beta chain) has a single count. The data were taken from a study of blood T cell repertoires in COVID-19. Study-wide context: T cells, B-cell-depleted T cells, or PBMCs supplied cDNA or gDNA.

Original methodology: Using reference gene primer amplification, nucleated cell counts were estimated. The protocol was immunoSEQ multiplex PCR, while the TCRdb copy is restricted to in-frame clones and leaves out a portion. The V and J calls and the clone size are those of that table, but D and trimming were determined from the DNA. The sample comprises roughly 310,000 clones, roughly 90% of which are singletons, and under 4.5% rests with the top ten. V shed 0 bases and J 3 bases; nucleotides not matched to a gene: 11. The CDR3 extends over 17 amino acids. The V gene's germline CDR1 is SGHRS and CDR2 YFSETQ.

The chain combines TRBV5-1 with TRBJ2-7; 8 bases map to TRBD2. This TCR was sampled from a woman between 50 and 59 years old with active or convalescent COVID-19. Sequenced input: peripheral blood. The CDR3 loop reads CASSLAPGGSEFYEQYF. The CDR3 DNA follows: TGCGCCAGCAGCTTGGCCCCGGGGGGGAGCGAATTCTACGAGCAGTACTTC.